This TCR beta chain was identified during a study of T-cell reconstitution after alpha-beta-depleted transplantation in children. This clonotype was counted only a few times. As yet, its antigen is unknown. The library targeted TCRbeta and was prepared with unique molecular identifiers. TCRdb processed the PCR reads anew with MiXCR; each CDR3 protein has one entry. The data hold about 900,000 distinct CDR3 sequences, with about 29% observed a single time. The study's findings and limits: Most T-cell counts and diversity one year after the transplant came from T cells that were newly produced. Expanded graft clones numbering several hundred reportedly gave rise to alpha-beta T cells about two months after transplant.

The sequence was obtained from a boy under two years old who had a stem cell transplant for SCID, so the T cells may come from the graft donor. Specimen: PBMCs, mostly from graft donor cells, collected 360 days after TCRalphabeta/CD19-depleted stem cell transplant.

The CDR3 reads CSAHDRGDEQYF. CDR3 nucleotide sequence: TGCAGTGCTCATGACAGGGGGGACGAGCAGTACTTC. V is TRBV20-1 and J is TRBJ2-7; TRBD1 aligns across 9 bases. The V and J ends lost 5 bases and 5 bases, in that order; junction bases with no gene match: 4. The germline CDR1 and CDR2 sequences are DFQATT and SNEGSKA (reference sequence). This CDR3 has 12 residues.